Detailed here is one TCR beta chain. What antigen it recognizes has not been identified. The sample comes from a study of monozygotic twins with inflammatory bowel disease (dated by TCRdb to between 2018 and 2020). Some background on the complete study: A total of some 30 monozygotic twin pairs were included in the full study, comprising nine German pairs (four IBD-concordant, five IBD-discordant) and 19 IBD-discordant Danish pairs. The search for disease-associated traits relied mainly on comparing, within discordant pairs, IBD patients with their genetically identical healthy co-twins. Each individual had, on average, about 151 000 unique TCRalpha sequences and 181 000 unique TCRbeta sequences available for analysis.

On the study overall, not on this receptor specifically: No difference in repertoire similarity was observed between concordant and discordant twins, possibly owing to limited statistical power. Differing immunosuppressive treatments among patients may have added background noise and inter-individual variability to the repertoires. IBD patients shared fewer clonotypes with other individuals than healthy twins did, most markedly in patients showing signs of disease activity. Distinction between different T cell subtypes could not be achieved in the analysis. No single strong signal or clonotype linked to IBD turned up in the results, so the idea that one exists was not supported. TCRbeta repertoire diversity, by inverse Simpson index, was decreased in IBD patients compared with their healthy co-twins.

Libraries came from 5' RACE. The input for every TCR library was around 3.5 ug of total RNA. cDNA was synthesized with SMARTScribe reverse transcriptase in eight separate reactions per sample. During cDNA synthesis, template switching introduced unique molecular identifiers that contained a 6-nucleotide sample barcode. Two nested PCRs of around 16 and 10 cycles amplified the TCRalpha and TCRbeta cDNA, and bead purification followed each PCR. Before amplification, cDNA was treated with uracil DNA-glycosylase and purified using the QIAquick PCR purification kit. The second PCR added Illumina TruSeq-compatible adapters along with sample-specific barcodes. Library quality and concentration were checked on TapeStation and Qubit, and libraries were pooled at 4.5 to 5.5 ng each. Pooled libraries were sequenced on an Illumina HiSeq2500 single-index Rapid Run with 2 x 100 bp reads and custom sequencing primers. In the paper's pipeline: MiGEC version 1.2.6 was used for UMI-based consensus assembly, which corrected PCR and sequencing errors. V(D)J alignment, clonotype assembly and CDR3 extraction were performed with MiXCR version 2.1.1. Gene usage, clonotype sharing and MAIT/NKT TCR abundance were normalised by analysing the top 1000, 10 000 and 20 000 clonotypes per sample. After downsampling to 27 000 UMIs, diversity was calculated as the inverse Simpson index using the vegan R package. Paired Mann-Whitney U tests were applied to discordant twin pairs, with Benjamini-Hochberg correction for multiple testing. TCRdb reprocessed the reads, reporting each CDR3 protein sequence once and no DNA. What appears here as the V and J calls and clone size reflects TCRdb's work, not the paper's. The table of this sample itemizes some 200,000 distinct CDR3 sequences. Approximately 1.5% of the sample is held by the ten biggest clonotypes.

From each donor, a roughly 2.5 ml peripheral blood sample was drawn into PAXgene tubes and stored at -80 degrees C. Total RNA was isolated from whole blood with the PAXgene blood miRNA kit on an automated QIAcube, without T cell sorting. Peripheral blood from monozygotic twin pairs, either concordant or discordant for inflammatory bowel disease, underwent deep TCRalpha and TCRbeta repertoire profiling that used unique molecular barcoding. Smoking habits were recorded for all twin pairs, and each individual was classified as a current, former or never smoker. The germline V gene gives CDR1 as SNHLY and CDR2 as FYNNEI. From the cysteine through the phenylalanine, the CDR3 covers 15 amino acids. The record lacks a DNA sequence.

Specimen: blood. The sequence came from a human donor with ulcerative colitis or Crohn's disease, or a healthy co-twin of an affected twin (not recorded which). The sequence joins TRBV2 to TRBJ2-1; TCRdb names TRBD1, which stays unverified in the absence of DNA. The CDR3 protein: CASSRRDTAYNEQFF.